This T cell receptor beta chain comes out of a study of control samples from healthy donors and cancer patients. From germline, CDR1 is MNHEY and CDR2 SVGAGI. With V trimmed by 6 bases and J by 2 bases, 3 bases remained unmatched. The CDR3 runs to 13 residues. The assay was immunoSEQ multiplex PCR, and TCRdb's table has in-frame clones only and misses some. The table shows 70,000 to 95,000 clones, with roughly 93% occurring only once. The chain uses TRBV6-5 and TRBJ2-7; 8 nucleotides align to TRBD2. The specimen sequenced was PBMCs. This TCR derives from a woman aged 40 to 49 with lung cancer. The CDR3 region has the DNA TGTGCCAGCAGGGGACTAGTCCCCTACGAGCAGTACTTC. Amino acids: CASRGLVPYEQYF.